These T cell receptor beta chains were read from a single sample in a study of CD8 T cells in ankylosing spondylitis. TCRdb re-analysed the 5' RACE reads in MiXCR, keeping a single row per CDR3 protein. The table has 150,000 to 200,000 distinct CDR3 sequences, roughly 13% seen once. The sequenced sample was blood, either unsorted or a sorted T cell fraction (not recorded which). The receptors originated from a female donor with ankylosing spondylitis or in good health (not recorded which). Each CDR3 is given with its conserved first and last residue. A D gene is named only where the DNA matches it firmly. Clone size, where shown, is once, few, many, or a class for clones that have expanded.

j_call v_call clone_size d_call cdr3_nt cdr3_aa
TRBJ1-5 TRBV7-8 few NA TGTGCCAGCAGCTTAGATCCGGGTAGCAATCAGCCCCAGCATTTT CASSLDPGSNQPQHF
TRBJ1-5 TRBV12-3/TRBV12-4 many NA TGTGCCAGCAGTCCGGACTATCAGCCCCAGCATTTT CASSPDYQPQHF
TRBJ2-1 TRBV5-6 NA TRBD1 TGTGCCAGCGGCATACAGGGGTTCGATGAGCAGTTCTTC CASGIQGFDEQFF
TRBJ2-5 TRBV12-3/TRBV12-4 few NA TGTGCCAGCAGCCTACAAGCTGGAGGAGCGCAAGAGACCCAGTACTTC CASSLQAGGAQETQYF
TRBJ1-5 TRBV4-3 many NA TGCGCCAGCAGCCAAGATTATCCCGGGCCCCAGCATTTT CASSQDYPGPQHF
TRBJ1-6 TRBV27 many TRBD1 TGTGCCAGCAGTGAAAGGGGGCATTCACCCCTCCACTTT CASSERGHSPLHF
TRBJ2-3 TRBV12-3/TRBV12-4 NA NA TGTGCCAGCAGTTTAATTTGGCACACAGATACGCAGTATTTT CASSLIWHTDTQYF
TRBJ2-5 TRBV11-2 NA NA TGTGCCAGCAGCTTAGCCGACGTACGTTTAGAGACCCAGTACTTC CASSLADVRLETQYF
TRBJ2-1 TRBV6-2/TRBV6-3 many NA TGTGCCAGCAGGGAAGGGACCCGGCACCTCTTC CASREGTRHLF
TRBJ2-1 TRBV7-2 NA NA TGTACCAGCAGCCTTTTTGGGAACAATGAGCAGTTCTTC CTSSLFGNNEQFF
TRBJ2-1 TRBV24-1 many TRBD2 TGTGCCACCAGTGACCCCGGACTAGCGGGGTGGTATAGTGAGCAGTTCTTC CATSDPGLAGWYSEQFF
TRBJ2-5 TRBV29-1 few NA TGCAGCGTTGAAAGGCAGATCCAAGAGACCCAGTACTTC CSVERQIQETQYF
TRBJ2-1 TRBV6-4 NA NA TGTGCCAGCAGTGCTAGAGGGGACGGCAATGAGCAGTTCTTC CASSARGDGNEQFF
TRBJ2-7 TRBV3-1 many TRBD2 TGTGCCAGCAGCCAAGATAGCGGGAGCTACGAGCAGTACTTC CASSQDSGSYEQYF
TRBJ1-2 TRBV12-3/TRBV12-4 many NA TGTGCCAGCACCCCGGGGGTGGGACGGACCTATGGCTACACCTTC CASTPGVGRTYGYTF
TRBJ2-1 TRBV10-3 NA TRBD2 TGTGCCATCAGTACTAGCGGCAACAATGAGCAGTTCTTC CAISTSGNNEQFF
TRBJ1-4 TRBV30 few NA TGTGCCTGGAGCTTGGGAGGTCCGCCCGGTGCAACTAATGAAAAACTGTTTTTT CAWSLGGPPGATNEKLFF
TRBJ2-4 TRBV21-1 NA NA TGTGCCAGCAGCAGCAATGGAGACTACGGCGGGAATCGGGCCAAAAACATTCAGTACTTC CASSSNGDYGGNRAKNIQYF
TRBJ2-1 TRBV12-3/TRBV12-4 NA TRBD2 TGTGCCAGCAGGCTGTTGCGGGAGGGCCGCGATGAGCAGTTCTTC CASRLLREGRDEQFF
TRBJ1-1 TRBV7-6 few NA TGTGCCAGCAGCAATGGGGGGGCTGAAGCTTTCTTT CASSNGGAEAFF
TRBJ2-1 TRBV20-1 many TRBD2 TGCAGTGCCTCACAGCATAGCGGGAGGTACAATGAGCAGTTCTTC CSASQHSGRYNEQFF
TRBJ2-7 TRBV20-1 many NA TGCAGTGCTAGGCTACAGGTCCCAGGCGAGCAGTACTTC CSARLQVPGEQYF
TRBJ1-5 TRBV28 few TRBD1 TGTGCCAGCAGACTGACAGGGGGCTCGGGGAATCAGCCCCAGCATTTT CASRLTGGSGNQPQHF
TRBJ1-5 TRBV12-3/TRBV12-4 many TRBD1 TGTGCCACCACGCCCGGGACAGGGGTTCGGCAGCCCCAGCATTTT CATTPGTGVRQPQHF
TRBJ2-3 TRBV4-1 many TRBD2 TGCGCCAGCAGCCCCGGGACTATCACAGATACGCAGTATTTT CASSPGTITDTQYF
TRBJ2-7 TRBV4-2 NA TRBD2 TGTGCCAGCAGCCAAGCCGGGACTAGCGGGACCTACGAGCAGTACTTC CASSQAGTSGTYEQYF
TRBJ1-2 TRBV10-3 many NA TGTGCCATCAGTGAGTTCCCGCGGTTAGAAGCCTATGGCTACACCTTC CAISEFPRLEAYGYTF
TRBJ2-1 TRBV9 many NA TGTGCCAGCAGCGTAGCCTCGAGCTCCTACAATGAGCAGTTCTTC CASSVASSSYNEQFF
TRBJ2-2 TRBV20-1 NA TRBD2 TGCAGTGCCCGGGACTACACGGCCGGGGAGCTGTTTTTT CSARDYTAGELFF
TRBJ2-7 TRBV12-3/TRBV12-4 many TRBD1 TGTGCCAGCAGTACCACAGGGGGAGGCTACGAGCAGTACTTC CASSTTGGGYEQYF
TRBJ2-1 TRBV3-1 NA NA TGTGCCACCTGCCAAGATCTCGGGACATACAATGAGCAGTTCTTC CATCQDLGTYNEQFF
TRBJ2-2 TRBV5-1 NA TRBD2 TGCGCCAGCAGCTTGACTAGCGGACCCACCGGGGAGCTGTTTTTT CASSLTSGPTGELFF
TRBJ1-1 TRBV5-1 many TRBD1 TGCGCCAGCAACAGGGACAGCAACACTGAAGCTTTCTTT CASNRDSNTEAFF
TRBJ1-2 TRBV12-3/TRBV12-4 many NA TGTGCCAGCAGTTATCGGGGCGACTATGGCTACACCTTC CASSYRGDYGYTF
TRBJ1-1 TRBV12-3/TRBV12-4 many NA TGTGCCAGCAGCCTTCCGCTCAGGAACACTGAAGCTTTCTTT CASSLPLRNTEAFF
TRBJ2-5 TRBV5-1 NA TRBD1 TGCGCCAGCGGGGAGGGACAGGGTGGCCAAGAGACCCAGTACTTC CASGEGQGGQETQYF
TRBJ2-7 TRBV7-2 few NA TGTGCCAGCAGCTTAGAGTATCGGGTAACCTACGAGCAGTACTTC CASSLEYRVTYEQYF
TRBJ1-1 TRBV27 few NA TGTGCCAGCAGTGAGGGCTGGAACACTGAAGCTTTCTTT CASSEGWNTEAFF
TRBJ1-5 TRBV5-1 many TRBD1 TGCGCCAGCAGCGCCTCCGGGACAGGCAGCAATCAGCCCCAGCATTTT CASSASGTGSNQPQHF
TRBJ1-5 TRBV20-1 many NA TGCAGTGCTAGACCCCCGTGGGGCAGCAATCAGCCCCAGCATTTT CSARPPWGSNQPQHF
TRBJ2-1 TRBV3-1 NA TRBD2 TGTCCCAGCAGCGCTAGCGGGAGGTACAATGAGCAGTTCTTC CPSSASGRYNEQFF
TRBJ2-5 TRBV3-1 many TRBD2 TGTGCCAGCAGCCAGCCATTAGCGGGAGAAGAGACCCAGTACTTC CASSQPLAGEETQYF
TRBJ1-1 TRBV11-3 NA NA TGTGCCAGCAGCACCTCGTGGAGTGGGAACACTGAAGCTTTCTTT CASSTSWSGNTEAFF
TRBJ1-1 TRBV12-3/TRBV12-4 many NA TGTGCCAGCATGGTCGATAGATATGAAGCTTTCTTT CASMVDRYEAFF
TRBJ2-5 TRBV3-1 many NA TGTGCCAGCAGCCGCAACAGCGATCCCCAAGAGACCCAGTACTTC CASSRNSDPQETQYF
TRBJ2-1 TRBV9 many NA TGTGCCAGCAGCGTAGGGATCGGGGGGACAGGACAGGATGAGCAGTTCTTC CASSVGIGGTGQDEQFF
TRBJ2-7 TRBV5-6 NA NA TGTGCCAGCAGCTTGAAACAGCTCTACGAGCAGTACTTC CASSLKQLYEQYF
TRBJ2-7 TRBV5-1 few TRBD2 TGCGCCAGCAGCTTGTTGGGACTAGTTGACGAGCAGTACTTC CASSLLGLVDEQYF